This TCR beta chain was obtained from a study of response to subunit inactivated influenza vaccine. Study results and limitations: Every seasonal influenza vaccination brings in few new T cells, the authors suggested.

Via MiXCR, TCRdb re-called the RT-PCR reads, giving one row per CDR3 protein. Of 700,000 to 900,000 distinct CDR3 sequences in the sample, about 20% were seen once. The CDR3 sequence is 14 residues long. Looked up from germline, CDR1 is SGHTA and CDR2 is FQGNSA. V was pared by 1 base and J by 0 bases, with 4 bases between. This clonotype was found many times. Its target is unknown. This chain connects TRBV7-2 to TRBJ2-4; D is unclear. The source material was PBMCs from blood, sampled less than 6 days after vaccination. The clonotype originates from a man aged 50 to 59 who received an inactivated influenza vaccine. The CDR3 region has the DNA TGTGCCAGCAGCTTAGACCCAGCCAAAAACATTCAGTACTTC. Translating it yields CASSLDPAKNIQYF.